These 18 T cell receptor beta chains were all obtained from the same sample, sequenced in a study of a mutant IDH1 vaccine in newly diagnosed glioma. Time point described: week 35, safety follow-up. It was 300 ug of mutant IDH1 20-mer peptide that made up each vaccine dose, given with topical imiquimod. No antigen has been assigned to these receptors. Assay: immunoSEQ multiplex PCR; the TCRdb copy retains only in-frame clones and omits some. Of tens of thousands of clones in the sample, about 79% were seen once. This sample comprised PBMCs, obtained from a glioma patient whose treatment included an IDH1 peptide vaccine. The receptors were gathered from a man aged 35 to 55 with glioma.

The gene calls are TRBV5-1 and TRBJ1-3; TRBD1 might be the D (6 bases). The V end lost 3 bases, the J end lost 0 bases, and 13 bases lay between the germline ends. This CDR3 spans 16 amino acids. Germline lookup yields CDR1 SGHRS and CDR2 YFSETQ. The CDR3 reads CASSSGHQSSGNTIYF. DNA of the CDR3: TGCGCCAGCAGCTCGGGACACCAGAGCTCTGGAAACACCATATATTTT.

This clone was counted a few times. The chain couples TRBV14 to TRBJ2-2, with a possible D match to TRBD2 (7 bases). Per the germline V gene, CDR1 is SGHDN and CDR2 is FVKESK. This CDR3 has 17 residues. V was trimmed by 4 bases and J by 6 bases, leaving 21 bases between them. CDR3 DNA sequence: TGTGCCAGCAGCCTCAGCCTCTTTTTAGGGGGGGCCGGGGAGCTGTTTTTT. Translation: CASSLSLFLGGAGELFF.

This clone was recorded only once. The J gene is TRBJ2-2, the V gene TRBV5-6; maybe TRBD2 (6 bases). Germline CDR1 reads SGHDT; CDR2 reads YYEEEE. The CDR3 runs 15 residues. The V end lost 4 bases, the J end lost 5 bases, and 15 bases lay between the germline ends. The CDR3, as DNA: TGTGCCAGCAGCCTCTCGGGCGGGAAGACCGGGGAGCTGTTTTTT. Protein: CASSLSGGKTGELFF.

This CDR3 reads CASSSSRADTQYF. The CDR3 nucleotides are TGTGCCAGCAGTTCATCAAGGGCAGATACGCAGTATTTT. The chain links TRBV5-4 to TRBJ2-3; D unclear. Germline CDR1 and CDR2: SGHNT and YYREEE (reference sequence). The CDR3 loop spans 13 amino acids. V lost 5 bases to trimming and J lost 4 bases, with 11 bases between them.

This sequence joins TRBV5-4 and TRBJ2-5; the D gene is possibly TRBD2 (6 bases). Trimming took off 1 base at V and 7 bases at J, with 17 bases between the two ends. Germline CDR1 reads SGHNT; CDR2 reads YYREEE (reference sequence). The length of the CDR3 is 15 residues. The CDR3 coding sequence is TGTGCCAGCAGCTTGAAAAGCGGGTATAGTGGGACCCAGTACTTC. It yields the protein CASSLKSGYSGTQYF.

The chain joins TRBV11-2 to TRBJ2-3; TRBD2 matches 14 bases. Germline CDR1 reads SGHAT; CDR2 reads FQNNGV. V lost 2 bases, J lost 7 bases, and 8 bases stayed unmatched. This CDR3 is built from 17 residues. The CDR3 bases are TGTGCCAGCAGCTTACAGACTAGCGGGAGGGCCCGGAATACGCAGTATTTT. Translation: CASSLQTSGRARNTQYF.

V is TRBV15 and J is TRBJ2-5; TRBD2 matches 7 bases. The CDR3 extends over 17 amino acids. CDR1 is LNHNV and CDR2 is YYDKDF in the germline V gene (reference sequence). The ends lost 3 bases at V and 5 bases at J; junction bases unmatched: 15. The CDR3 nucleotides read TGTGCCACCAGCAGTGAGCGGCCATGGACTAGTCAGGAGACCCAGTACTTC. Translating it yields CATSSERPWTSQETQYF.

This chain uses TRBV11-2 with TRBJ1-4; D is possibly TRBD1 (5 bases). The CDR3 contains 17 residues. The ends were cut back, 5 bases at V and 0 bases at J, with 16 bases in the middle. Germline-derived CDR1 and CDR2 are SGHAT and FQNNGV. Here the CDR3 reads CASSPKRGRATNEKLFF. The CDR3 coding sequence is TGTGCCAGCAGCCCAAAACGGGGCAGGGCAACTAATGAAAAACTGTTTTTT.

This clone was seen only a few times. The V gene is TRBV4-1, the J gene TRBJ1-5; 9 bases align to TRBD1. The CDR3 length is 17 residues. V shed 3 bases and J 2 bases; nucleotides not matched to a gene: 8. Per the germline V gene, CDR1 is MGHRA and CDR2 is YSYEKL. CDR3 protein: CASSHVNRGPGNQPQHF. The CDR3 nucleotides read TGCGCCAGCAGCCACGTTAACAGGGGGCCGGGCAATCAGCCCCAGCATTTT.

V and J are TRBV6-1 and TRBJ2-7; TRBD2 matches 8 bases. CDR1 and CDR2 (germline): MNHNS, SASEGT. V was clipped by 4 bases and J by 2 bases; unmatched bases: 7. The CDR3 extends over 15 amino acids. The CDR3 reads CASSASQLAAYEQYF. CDR3 in DNA: TGTGCCAGCAGTGCCTCTCAACTAGCGGCCTACGAGCAGTACTTC.

The chain uses TRBV19 and TRBJ2-3, with TRBD1 matching over 8 bases. Germline V gene data show CDR1 as LNHDA and CDR2 as SQIVND (reference sequence). V lost 10 bases and J lost 0; bases outside the gene matches: 3. This CDR3 is built from 13 residues. Written as DNA, the CDR3 is TGTGCCACGACAGGGGTCAGCACAGATACGCAGTATTTT. It yields the protein CATTGVSTDTQYF.

The rearrangement uses TRBV6-1 and TRBJ2-7, with 7 bases identical to TRBD1. CDR3 length: 12 residues. Losses at the gene ends were 6 bases for V and 6 bases for J; bases not matched to a gene: 5. CDR1 is MNHNS and CDR2 is SASEGT in the germline V gene. CDR3 nucleotides: TGTGCCAGCAGCCCCGGGACAGTCGAGCAGTACGTC. The encoded protein is CASSPGTVEQYV.

In this sample, this clone turned up once. The chain recombines TRBV11-3 with TRBJ1-1; a weak D match, TRBD1 (6 bases). Germline V gene data show CDR1 as SGHNT and CDR2 as YENEEA. V was pared by 1 base and J by 0 bases, with 12 bases between. The CDR3 runs 16 residues. The CDR3 spells CASSLAGQRVNTEAFF. CDR3 sequence (DNA): TGTGCCAGCAGCTTAGCAGGACAGAGAGTGAACACTGAAGCTTTCTTT.

This chain links TRBV7-2 with TRBJ2-1, with D uncertain. The CDR3 totals 14 residues. CDR1 is SGHTA and CDR2 is FQGNSA in the germline V gene. With 5 bases removed from V and 12 bases from J, the gap between germline ends came to 20 bases. The CDR3 is CASSQPGSRYGQFF. CDR3 in DNA: TGTGCCAGCAGCCAACCGGGCAGTCGATACGGGCAGTTCTTC.

This clone occurred a few times. The chain carries TRBV5-6 and TRBJ1-2, with a weak D call TRBD1 (6 bases). Germline V gene lookup returns CDR1 SGHDT and CDR2 YYEEEE. The CDR3 is made up of 13 amino acids. Trimming took off 5 bases at V and 4 bases at J, with 12 bases between the two ends. The CDR3 sequence is CASSDGQTYGYTF. The CDR3, as DNA: TGTGCCAGCAGTGACGGACAGACCTATGGCTACACCTTC.

CDR3 protein: CAIRASGTIGELFF. CDR3 sequence (DNA): TGTGCCATCAGGGCTAGCGGGACTATCGGGGAGCTGTTTTTT. The rearrangement uses TRBV10-3 and TRBJ2-2; 9 bases align to TRBD2. Losses at the gene ends were 6 bases for V and 7 bases for J; bases not matched to a gene: 6. The CDR3 has 14 residues. The germline gives CDR1 ENHRY, CDR2 SYGVKD.

This sequence joins TRBV6-4 and TRBJ1-1; 9 bases map to TRBD1. This CDR3 has 18 amino acids. The V gene's germline CDR1 is MRHNA and CDR2 SNTAGT. Losses at the gene ends were 0 bases for V and 3 bases for J; bases not matched to a gene: 11. CDR3 in DNA: TGTGCCAGCAGTGACTCATCGGGACAGGGCCATTTATACACTGAAGCTTTCTTT. Protein: CASSDSSGQGHLYTEAFF.

V usage is TRBV29-1 and J usage is TRBJ1-1, with D unclear. The CDR3 length is 14 residues. V lost 0 bases to trimming and J lost 1 base, with 9 bases between them. Germline loops: CDR1 SQVTM, CDR2 ANQGSEA. DNA of the CDR3: TGCAGCGTTGAAGATGGAGGTCGGAACACTGAAGCTTTCTTT. Amino acid sequence: CSVEDGGRNTEAFF. Full variable domain (remainder filled in from reference TRBV29-1 and TRBJ1-1): SAVISQKPSRDICQRGTSLTIQCQVDSQVTMMFWYRQQPGQSLTLIATANQGSEATYESGFVIDKFPISRPNLTFSTLTVSNMSPEDSSIYLCSVEDGGRNTEAFFGQGTRLTVV.